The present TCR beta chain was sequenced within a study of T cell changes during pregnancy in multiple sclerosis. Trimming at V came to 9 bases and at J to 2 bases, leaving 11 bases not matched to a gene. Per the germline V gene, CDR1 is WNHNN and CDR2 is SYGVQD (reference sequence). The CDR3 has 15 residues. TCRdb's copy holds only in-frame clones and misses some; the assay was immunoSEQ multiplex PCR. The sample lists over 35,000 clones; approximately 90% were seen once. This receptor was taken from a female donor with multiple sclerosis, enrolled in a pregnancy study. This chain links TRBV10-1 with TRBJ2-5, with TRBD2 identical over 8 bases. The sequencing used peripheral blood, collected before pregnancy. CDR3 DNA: TGCGCCAGGGGGGTAGCGGGATCAGAACAAGAGACCCAGTACTTC. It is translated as CARGVAGSEQETQYF.